This TCR beta chain is drawn from a study of blood T cells in healthy people across ages. A second PCR of 7 to 11 cycles used a sample-barcoded 5' primer and a J-beta primer mix. TCRdb re-called the 5' RACE reads with MiXCR, one entry per CDR3 protein. The repertoire holds 550,000 to 750,000 distinct CDR3 sequences, with under 25% as singletons. Sequencing was performed on blood. The sequence was obtained from a man between 70 and 80 years old in good health.

CDR3 region: CASSLSTSGRQEETQYF. CDR3 DNA sequence: TGTGCCAGCAGCTTATCGACTAGCGGGAGGCAAGAAGAGACCCAGTACTTC. This chain uses TRBV7-9 with TRBJ2-5; TRBD2 matches at 13 bases. Germline loops: CDR1 SEHNR, CDR2 FQNEAQ (reference sequence). The CDR3 sequence is 17 residues long. V shed 2 bases, J shed 3 bases, and the junction held 6 bases outside the gene matches.